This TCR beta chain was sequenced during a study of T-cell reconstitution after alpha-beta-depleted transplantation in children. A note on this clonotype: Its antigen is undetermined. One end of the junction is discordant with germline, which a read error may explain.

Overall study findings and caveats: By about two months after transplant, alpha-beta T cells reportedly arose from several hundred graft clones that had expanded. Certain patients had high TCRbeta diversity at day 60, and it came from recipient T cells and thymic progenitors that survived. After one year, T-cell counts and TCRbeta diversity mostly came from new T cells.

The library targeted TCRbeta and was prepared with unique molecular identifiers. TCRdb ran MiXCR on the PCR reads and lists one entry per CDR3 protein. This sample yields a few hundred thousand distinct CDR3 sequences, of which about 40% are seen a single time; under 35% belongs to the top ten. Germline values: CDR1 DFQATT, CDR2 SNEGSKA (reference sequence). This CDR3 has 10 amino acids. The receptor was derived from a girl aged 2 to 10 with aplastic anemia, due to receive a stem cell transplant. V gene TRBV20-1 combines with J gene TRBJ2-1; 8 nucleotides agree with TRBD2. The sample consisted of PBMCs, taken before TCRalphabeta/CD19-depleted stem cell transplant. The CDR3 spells CSAGRTSRDF. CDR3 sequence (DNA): TGCAGTGCTGGAAGGACTAGCCGAGACTTC.